This TCR beta chain was captured in a study of OX40 agonist ivuxolimab in advanced cancers. Study details: Patients received intravenous ivuxolimab every 2 weeks at 0.01 to 10 mg/kg. Earlier treatment with anti-PD-1, anti-PD-L1 or anti-CTLA-4 was permitted, and less than 50% had received some. Findings of the study overall: More expanded clones were found, on average, in CD8+ than in CD4+ T cells.

CDR3 length equals 13 residues. CDR1 is MNHNY, CDR2 SVGAGI, per germline (reference sequence). Sequenced by immunoSEQ multiplex PCR; TCRdb stores in-frame clones only, minus some. The data show 61,000 or so clones, around 86% seen once. Regarding this clone: Its specificity is unknown. Relative to the germline gene, one junction end is altered; a read error may explain this. At the DNA level, this CDR3 is encoded by other sequences in the same sample as well.

The clonotype was recovered from an adult with an advanced solid tumor such as melanoma, head and neck, liver or kidney cancer. The chain has TRBV6-6 and TRBJ2-7, with 9 bases that match TRBD1. Specimen: CD4+ or CD8+ T cells sorted from blood, collected in a trial of the OX40 agonist ivuxolimab. CDR3 protein: CAADRGDSYEQYF. In DNA form, the CDR3 reads TGCGCCGCTGACAGGGGGGACTCCTACGAGCAGTACTTC.